This T cell receptor beta chain originates from a study of blood T cell repertoires in COVID-19 (dated by TCRdb to 2020 to 2022). For the study in its entirety: Samples from collaborators originated in the United States, Italy and Spain and spanned both the acute and convalescent phases of COVID-19. The material from the prospective study consisted of cDNA or gDNA derived from T cells, B-cell-depleted T cells, or PBMCs. The dataset comprised deeply sampled blood TCRbeta repertoires from subjects exposed to, actively infected with, or recovered from COVID-19. The repertoires were made available in a free public database intended to serve as a resource for research on the immune response to SARS-CoV-2. Samples were obtained from the ongoing ImmuneRACE study (first 160 participants) and from 950 to 1,500 subjects provided by 6 global collaborators. Nearly every sample came with metadata listing a de-identified subject ID, COVID-19 status, age in years and sex. HLA class I and class II types, where available, came from metadata supplied by the sample provider rather than from assay-based typing. Broad study findings and their caveats: How much clinical and demographic metadata was included differed by source and by participant, and the metadata was provided uncurated.

Including the terminal cysteine and phenylalanine, the CDR3 comprises 19 residues. Only CDR3 DNA is held: 57 bases, read in frame from base 1. As encoded in the germline V gene, CDR1 is SGHTA while CDR2 is FQGNSA. Here V drops 5 bases and J drops 7 bases, and the junction holds 13 bases not matched to any gene. About this clone: Its binding antigen is unknown. One base away there is no much larger clone; base qualities are not given.

TCRbeta CDR3 regions were amplified from genomic DNA using the immunoSEQ Assay, a bias-controlled multiplex PCR. From the authors' description of their analysis: Nucleated cell counts per sample were estimated from amplification of reference gene primers within the assay. To quantify the absolute abundance of each unique TCRbeta CDR3 rearrangement, sequence reads were collapsed and filtered. For each sample, productive Simpson clonality was calculated as the square root of Simpson's diversity index over productive rearrangements. What TCRdb holds here is the immuneACCESS table cut down to in-frame rearrangements. Part of the clones is not present; checked against another copy, under half of the missing clones reflect an unresolved V gene, and the others are unexplained. V and J calls and clone size are as listed in that table; D and trimming were resolved from the DNA. In this sample the table shows about 41,000 clones, about 85% of which occur a single time. About 4.3% of the sample comes from the top ten.

The collaborating institutions used their own protocols to collect whole blood in K2EDTA tubes. For TCRbeta analysis, collaborators shipped samples in one of three forms: frozen whole blood, isolated PBMCs, or DNA extracted from either of those sample types. This receptor was identified in a man aged 60 to 75 with acute or convalescent COVID-19. The chain was built from TRBV7-2 and TRBJ2-2, and TRBD2 aligns with 16 junction nucleotides. Sequencing input: peripheral blood. The CDR3 reads as follows: CASSKTGLAGGPLSGELFF. DNA sequence: TGTGCCAGCAGCAAAACGGGACTAGCGGGGGGGCCTCTAAGCGGGGAGCTGTTTTTT.